This T cell receptor (beta chain) was obtained from a study of metastatic and nonmetastatic thyroid tumors. Study outcomes and limitations: Compared with benign nodules, malignant thyroid tumors were reported to have significantly higher TCR beta diversity in both blood and tumor.

This clone showed up many times. The antigen is not known. A read error is possible here, since a much larger clone lies one base away. Per the germline V gene, CDR1 is SQVTM and CDR2 is ANQGSEA. The CDR3 contains 10 residues. Among the patients, none had received any treatment before thyroid surgery. In the authors' workflow: The authors used CDR3 differences across clinicopathological groups to build a distant-metastasis classifier for papillary thyroid cancer. TCRdb reanalyzed the PCR reads with MiXCR. TCRdb, not the authors, supplied the V and J calls. The table lists 37,000 or so clones, roughly a sixth of them singletons.

The chain joins TRBV29-1 to TRBJ2-7; a weak D match, TRBD1 (5 bases). The sample taken for sequencing was blood. This TCR was recovered from a female donor with papillary thyroid cancer or a benign thyroid nodule (not recorded which). Some clones in this sample may be carry-over from other donors' samples. The CDR3 bases are TGCATCGTTGAAAGGGGCGAGCAGTACTTC. Its translation: CIVERGEQYF.